The 30 T cell receptor beta chains listed next were all sequenced from one sample in a study. TCRdb re-derived calls from the 5' RACE reads in MiXCR, one entry per CDR3 protein. This table has about 13,000 distinct CDR3 sequences, 23% appearing once. Sequencing was performed on naive CD4+ T cells sorted from blood. The subset was: naive CD4+ T cells, CD4+CD45RA+CD25-. The source is a female donor with breast cancer.

This clonotype was found once. A read error may explain this, as a much larger clone is one base away. The J gene is TRBJ1-4, the V gene TRBV7-2, with D uncertain. The germline V and J ends were trimmed by 5 bases and 6 bases, with 4 bases remaining between them. The CDR3 has 11 residues. Germline assignment: CDR1 SGHTA and CDR2 FQGNSA. For the CDR3, the DNA is TGTGCCAGCAGCCCCGATGAAAAACTGTTTTTT. This gives the protein CASSPDEKLFF.

There are many counts of this clonotype. The chain carries TRBV19 and TRBJ2-1; 9 positions match TRBD2. This CDR3 has 17 residues. Germline assignment: CDR1 LNHDA and CDR2 SQIVND (reference sequence). Trimming at V came to 3 bases and at J to 4 bases, leaving 10 bases not matched to a gene. CDR3: CASSIISASGTYNEQFF. The CDR3 region has the DNA TGTGCCAGTAGTATTATCAGCGCTAGCGGGACGTACAATGAGCAGTTCTTC.

In its sample, this clonotype was seen a few times. A much larger clone lies one base from this, so it may be a read error. The chain employs TRBV10-3 and TRBJ2-7; 8 bases match TRBD1. Germline V lookup: CDR1 ENHRY, CDR2 SYGVKD. The CDR3 has 15 amino acids. V shed 2 bases and J 2 bases; nucleotides not matched to a gene: 5. The CDR3 DNA reads as TGTGCCATCAGTGAGGACAGGGGCGCACCCTACGAGCAGTACTTC. Translated: CAISEDRGAPYEQYF.

This clonotype showed up just a few times. The junction shows a germline mismatch at one end, possibly a read error. Written as DNA, the CDR3 is TGTGCCAGCCCACCGAGGACTAGCGGGGCCTACGAGCAGTACTTC. Residues: CASPPRTSGAYEQYF. The rearrangement joins TRBV18 to TRBJ2-7; 12 positions match TRBD2. The CDR3 is 15 residues long. Per the germline V gene, CDR1 is KGHSH and CDR2 is LQKENI.

The chain has TRBV24-1 and TRBJ2-1; either TRBD1 or TRBD2 may fit D (6 bases each). This CDR3 contains 14 residues. The germline CDR1 and CDR2 sequences are KGHDR and SFDVKD. The ends were cut back, 0 bases at V and 7 bases at J, with 9 bases in the middle. In DNA form, the CDR3 reads TGTGCCACCAGTGATTTGCGGAGGGGGAATGAGCAGTTCTTC. This codes for CATSDLRRGNEQFF.

At least ten counts were recorded for this clonotype. The V gene is TRBV29-1, the J gene TRBJ2-7, with 8 bases lining up with TRBD1. The CDR3 is 14 amino acids. Germline CDR1 reads SQVTM; CDR2 reads ANQGSEA. V shed 4 bases, J shed 3 bases, and the junction held 8 bases outside the gene matches. CDR3 loop: CSVVGGQAGYEQYF. CDR3 in DNA: TGCAGCGTTGTGGGGGGACAGGCCGGCTACGAGCAGTACTTC.

This clonotype has a handful of counts. The V call is TRBV12-3 or TRBV12-4, the J call TRBJ1-5, with D possibly being TRBD1 (6 bases). The CDR3 is 13 residues long. Trimming took 3 bases from V and 8 from J, leaving 11 bases between them. CDR3 coding DNA: TGTGCCAGCAGTTTTGCAGGGGATAAGCCCCAGCATTTT. This gives the protein CASSFAGDKPQHF.

This clonotype appeared many times. V usage is TRBV20-1 and J usage is TRBJ2-7; D is possibly TRBD2 (5 bases). The CDR3 runs 13 residues. Germline V lookup: CDR1 DFQATT, CDR2 SNEGSKA (reference sequence). The V end was cut by 5 bases, the J end by 6 bases, with 17 bases between. CDR3: CSAPRGSLGEQYF. CDR3 nucleotides: TGCAGTGCTCCACGTGGGAGCCTGGGCGAGCAGTACTTC.

The rearrangement uses TRBV3-1 and TRBJ2-7, with D hard to call. The CDR3 covers 14 residues. Looked up from germline, CDR1 is LGHDT and CDR2 is YNNKEL (reference sequence). The V end lost 1 base, the J end lost 0 bases, and 7 bases lay between the germline ends. CDR3 coding DNA: TGTGCCAGCAGCCAAGGGGCTGGCTCCTACGAGCAGTACTTC. Amino acids: CASSQGAGSYEQYF.

This clonotype is judged medium-sized. This chain connects TRBV2 to TRBJ1-1; TRBD1 agrees at 7 bases. V gave up 6 bases and J gave up 0 bases; unmatched junction bases: 13. The CDR3 length is 17 residues. Germline V gene lookup returns CDR1 SNHLY and CDR2 FYNNEI. CDR3: CASRTAGGRAMNTEAFF. The CDR3 bases are TGTGCCAGCAGAACGGCAGGGGGAAGGGCCATGAACACTGAAGCTTTCTTT.

This clonotype was recorded a few times. This may be a read error, as it is one base from a much larger clone. The CDR3 here is CAGSQAGTPSNQPQHF. As DNA, the CDR3 is TGCGCCGGCAGCCAAGCCGGGACACCTAGCAATCAGCCCCAGCATTTT. The J gene is TRBJ1-5, the V gene TRBV4-1, with D possibly being TRBD1 (6 bases). This CDR3 contains 16 residues. CDR1 MGHRA and CDR2 YSYEKL come from the germline V gene.

This clonotype was recorded at least ten times. The chain links TRBV12-3 or TRBV12-4 to TRBJ2-1; 7 bases are a match to TRBD2. The CDR3 loop spans 14 amino acids. The V and J ends lost 5 bases and 7 bases, in that order; junction bases with no gene match: 8. The CDR3 spells CASSLLRGTNEQFF. In DNA, the CDR3 is TGTGCCAGCAGTCTACTGCGGGGGACGAATGAGCAGTTCTTC.

This clonotype is labeled as medium-sized. For the CDR3, the DNA is TGCGCCAGCAGCTCGGGACAGGGATGGGTAGCGGGAGTTAATGAGCAGTTCTTC. Its translation is CASSSGQGWVAGVNEQFF. V is TRBV5-1 and J is TRBJ2-1; perhaps D is TRBD1 or TRBD2 (9 bases each). Germline values: CDR1 SGHRS, CDR2 YFSETQ. The V end lost 3 bases, the J end lost 7 bases, and 26 bases lay between the germline ends. The CDR3 is 18 residues long.

Worth noting for this clonotype: Likely a read error: the CDR3 ends without its conserved phenylalanine or tryptophan. CDR3 loop: CASSVDGQDNQPQHS. The DNA for the CDR3 is TGTGCCAGCAGCGTAGATGGGCAGGACAATCAGCCCCAGCATTCT. This rearrangement joins TRBV9 to TRBJ1-5; D uncertain. The CDR3 sequence is 15 residues long. Germline CDR1 reads SGDLS; CDR2 reads YYNGEE. V was cut by 0 bases and J by 3 bases, with 10 bases left in between.

This clonotype was seen only once. This chain links TRBV29-1 with TRBJ2-4; D is ambiguous. The CDR3 extends over 13 amino acids. Trimming cost V 4 bases and J 9 bases, with 16 bases left between them. Germline V gives CDR1 SQVTM, CDR2 ANQGSEA. The CDR3 DNA follows: TGCAGCGTTGTCTCCCCCGCCAACAGCATTCAGTACTTC. Translation gives CSVVSPANSIQYF.

Details on this clonotype: This may come from a read error, since a much larger clone is one base off. This rearrangement joins TRBV5-1 to TRBJ2-3, with D hard to call. The germline V and J ends were trimmed by 4 bases and 1 base, with 10 bases remaining between them. Per the germline V gene, CDR1 is SGHRS and CDR2 is YFSETQ. CDR3 length: 14 amino acids. The CDR3 nucleotides read TGCGCCAGCAGCCCCTTTCGTCGCACAGATACGCAGTATTTT. It encodes CASSPFRRTDTQYF.

By sample share, this clonotype is medium-sized (0.01 to 0.1%). The chain carries TRBV12-3 or TRBV12-4 and TRBJ2-4; D is ambiguous. The CDR3 is 14 amino acids. The ends were cut back, 2 bases at V and 1 base at J, with 6 bases in the middle. The CDR3 is CASSLLGAKNIQYF. Written as DNA, the CDR3 is TGTGCCAGCAGTTTACTAGGGGCCAAAAACATTCAGTACTTC.

The table lists this clonotype with many counts. J is TRBJ2-1 and V is TRBV13; D may be TRBD1 (6 bases). CDR1 is PRHDT and CDR2 is FYEKMQ in the germline V gene (reference sequence). This CDR3 has 18 amino acids. V gave up 5 bases and J gave up 3 bases, with 23 bases separating them. In nucleotides, the CDR3 is TGTGCCAGCAGCCGACACGAGGGGGTAGGGCCGTACTACAATGAGCAGTTCTTC. Translated, it gives CASSRHEGVGPYYNEQFF.

This clonotype was picked up many times. J is TRBJ1-6 and V is TRBV7-6, with D unclear. This CDR3 has 14 amino acids. Germline assignment: CDR1 SGHVS and CDR2 FNYEAQ. The V end lost 4 bases, the J end lost 9 bases, and 13 bases lay between the germline ends. CDR3: CASSSRGHSSPLHF. The CDR3 nucleotides read TGTGCCAGCAGCTCAAGAGGGCATAGTTCACCCCTCCACTTT. Full variable domain (missing parts from reference TRBV7-6 and TRBJ1-6): GAGVSQSPRYKVTKRGQDVALRCDPISGHVSLYWYRQALGQGPEFLTYFNYEAQQDKSGLPNDRFSAERPEGSISTLTIQRTEQRDSAMYRCASSSRGHSSPLHFGNGTRLTVT.

Of note for this clonotype: At one boundary the junction diverges from the germline segment, which might be a read error. The chain uses TRBV5-4 and TRBJ2-3; possibly TRBD2 for D (7 bases). The V gene's germline CDR1 is SGHNT and CDR2 YYREEE (reference sequence). CDR3 length: 16 amino acids. This CDR3 is CTSSPPIGGVGDTRYF. The CDR3 DNA reads TGTACCAGCAGCCCCCCCATAGGGGGGGTGGGAGATACGCGGTATTTT.

This clonotype was picked up many times. J is TRBJ2-2 and V is TRBV7-3; D may be TRBD2 (5 bases). Trimming cost V 1 base and J 0 bases, with 9 bases left between them. CDR1 and CDR2 (germline): SGHTA, FQGTGA. This CDR3 is built from 16 residues. The CDR3 sequence is CASSLRGRSNTGELFF. Written as DNA, the CDR3 is TGTGCCAGCAGCTTAAGAGGGCGATCGAACACCGGGGAGCTGTTTTTT.

The chain combines TRBV15 with TRBJ2-7, with a weak D call TRBD1 (6 bases). The CDR3 length is 13 residues. The V end lost 0 bases, the J end lost 4 bases, and 7 bases lay between the germline ends. Per germline, CDR1 LNHNV and CDR2 YYDKDF (reference sequence). The CDR3 DNA reads as TGTGCCACCAGCAGAGACGGGACATACGAGCAGTACTTC. Its translation: CATSRDGTYEQYF. Combining the CDR3 with reference TRBV15 and TRBJ2-7 gives the whole variable domain DAMVIQNPRYQVTQFGKPVTLSCSQTLNHNVMYWYQQKSSQAPKLLFHYYDKDFNNEADTPDNFQSRRPNTSFCFLDIRSPGLGDTAMYLCATSRDGTYEQYFGPGTRLTVT.

In this sample, this clonotype is medium-sized. The CDR3 nucleotides read TGCGCCAGCAGGAACCACTACGAGCAGTACTTC. Protein: CASRNHYEQYF. The chain couples TRBV5-1 to TRBJ2-7; D is uncertain. This CDR3 has 11 residues. V lost 5 bases, J lost 3 bases, and 6 bases lay in between. The germline gives CDR1 SGHRS, CDR2 YFSETQ.

By frequency in the sample, this clonotype is medium-sized (0.01 to 0.1%). CDR3 amino acids: CASSLVGEYGYTF. For the CDR3, the DNA is TGCGCCAGCAGCTTGGTTGGGGAGTATGGCTACACCTTC. The chain has TRBV5-1 and TRBJ1-2; no firm D call. The V and J ends lost 0 bases and 5 bases respectively, with 8 bases between them. Germline assignment: CDR1 SGHRS and CDR2 YFSETQ. This CDR3 spans 13 amino acids.

This clonotype showed up just a few times. Relative to the germline gene, one junction end is altered; a read error may explain this. V usage is TRBV20-1 and J usage is TRBJ2-1, with TRBD2 matching 7 bases. The length of the CDR3 is 14 residues. Germline values: CDR1 DFQATT, CDR2 SNEGSKA (reference sequence). This chain's CDR3 is CSAREGQRGDEQLF. Here the CDR3 DNA reads TGCAGTGCTAGGGAGGGCCAGCGGGGAGACGAGCAGCTCTTC.

This clonotype is labeled as medium-sized. This sequence joins TRBV7-2 and TRBJ2-4; 7 nucleotides line up with TRBD1. CDR1 is SGHTA, CDR2 FQGNSA, per germline. The CDR3 consists of 12 residues. V trimming: 5 bases; J trimming: 11 bases; junction bases outside the gene matches: 6. As DNA, the CDR3 is TGTGCCAGCAGCCCCCAAACAGGGGTTCAGTACTTC. Translating gives CASSPQTGVQYF.

This clonotype was detected ten times or more. The rearrangement joins TRBV7-6 to TRBJ1-1, with D uncertain. The V end lost 1 base, the J end lost 0 bases, and 15 bases lay between the germline ends. Germline CDR1 reads SGHVS; CDR2 reads FNYEAQ. This CDR3 is built from 17 residues. Written as DNA, the CDR3 is TGTGCCAGCAGCTTAGTAATCGTCAGTGGGATGAACACTGAAGCTTTCTTT. Translating it yields CASSLVIVSGMNTEAFF.

This clonotype was picked up many times. The genes are TRBV28 and TRBJ2-7; the match to TRBD1 covers 8 bases. The CDR3 contains 13 residues. The germline gives CDR1 MDHEN, CDR2 SYDVKM. The V segment lost 3 bases and the J segment 4 bases; nucleotides outside the gene matches: 2. The CDR3 nucleotides are TGTGCCAGCAGTTTCCACAGGGGGTACGAGCAGTACTTC. This sequence encodes CASSFHRGYEQYF. Full variable domain (rest looked up from reference TRBV28 and TRBJ2-7): DVKVTQSSRYLVKRTGEKVFLECVQDMDHENMFWYRQDPGLGLRLIYFSYDVKMKEKGDIPEGYSVSREKKERFSLILESASTNQTSMYLCASSFHRGYEQYFGPGTRLTVT.

Of note for this clonotype: Given a much more abundant clone one base away, this may be a read error. No conserved phenylalanine or tryptophan is present at the end of the CDR3, so a read error is the likely explanation. The rearrangement uses TRBV4-1 and TRBJ2-1, with TRBD2 matching over 11 bases. Trimming cost V 1 base and J 8 bases; bases outside gene matches: 4. This CDR3 has 15 residues. The germline V gene has CDR1 MGHRA and CDR2 YSYEKL. The CDR3 DNA is TGCGCCAGCAGCCAAGGTACTAGCGGGAGTGATGAGCAGTTCCTC. Its translation is CASSQGTSGSDEQFL.

The table lists this clonotype with many counts. The rearrangement joins TRBV20-1 to TRBJ1-1, with 10 bases identical to TRBD1. CDR3 length equals 17 residues. After removal of 3 bases from V and 0 bases from J, the junction contained 10 bases not matched to a gene. The V gene's germline CDR1 is DFQATT and CDR2 SNEGSKA (reference sequence). The CDR3 sequence: CSARVPGQGFLNTEAFF. DNA of the CDR3: TGCAGTGCTAGGGTACCGGGACAGGGGTTTTTGAACACTGAAGCTTTCTTT.